This TCR beta chain was sequenced during a study of cytomegalovirus exposure and HLA in healthy donors. The study, taken as a whole, reports: The tendency of first-cohort TCR clusters to co-occur in the approximately 120 validation repertoires was identified by a subsequent analysis.

As to this clone: What it binds is unknown.

Method: immunoSEQ multiplex PCR; TCRdb's copy keeps in-frame clones and lacks some. The table records about 350,000 clones, 87% of them present only once. The specimen sequenced was PBMCs. The clonotype originates from a woman in her 30s in good health and CMV-seropositive.

The CDR3, as DNA: TGCAGCGTCGAATCTGATGCTAATGAAAAACTGTTTTTT. Encoded protein: CSVESDANEKLFF. The rearrangement joins TRBV29-1 to TRBJ1-4; no reliable D call. The germline V gene has CDR1 SQVTM and CDR2 ANQGSEA. The CDR3 spans 13 residues. V lost 6 bases, J lost 3 bases, and 11 bases lay in between.